This is a list of T cell receptor beta chains from one sample in a study of T-cell memory formation after mild COVID-19. Via MiXCR, TCRdb re-called the 5' RACE reads, giving one row per CDR3 protein. Here the sample spans around 340,000 distinct CDR3 sequences, roughly 13% being singletons. Input material: PBMCs or a T cell subset sorted from them (not recorded which). The receptors here all came from a man between 18 and 35 years old who had mild COVID-19 (a few samples of this study predate the infection). Cell type and time point are not known. Both conserved end residues are part of each CDR3. D genes are given only for firm matches. Size tells how often a clone was seen (once, few, many) or the class of an expanded clone, and some rows leave it out.

v_gene	abundance	d_gene	j_gene	CDR3nt	CDR3aa
TRBV20-1	few	.	TRBJ1-2	TGCAGTGCTAGAAGGGCGAGCCGTAACTATGGCTACACCTTC	CSARRASRNYGYTF
TRBV12-3/TRBV12-4	few	.	TRBJ2-1	TGTGCCAGCAGTTCAGGCCAGCAGTTCTTC	CASSSGQQFF
TRBV12-5	many	TRBD1	TRBJ2-7	TGTGCTAGTGGACCTCCGGGACAGGGGGCCTACGAGCAGTACTTC	CASGPPGQGAYEQYF
TRBV6-6	.	.	TRBJ1-1	TGTGCCAGCAGTTACTCCAAATTGAACACTGAAGCTTTCTTT	CASSYSKLNTEAFF
TRBV15	.	.	TRBJ2-5	TGTGCCACCAGCAGGGTGACTAGTCGTGAGACCCAGTACTTC	CATSRVTSRETQYF
TRBV3-1	.	.	TRBJ2-4	TGTGCCAGCAGCCAAGGGGGCGTCTTACAGTACTTC	CASSQGGVLQYF
TRBV28	.	TRBD1	TRBJ1-2	TGTGCCAGCAGTCCGCACCCCGGGACAGGGAGTGGCTACACCTTC	CASSPHPGTGSGYTF
TRBV9	.	TRBD2	TRBJ2-1	TGTGCCAGCAGCGCTAGCGGACGCTTAACCTACAATGAGCAGTTCTTC	CASSASGRLTYNEQFF
TRBV27	few	TRBD1	TRBJ1-2	TGTGCCAGCAGTTTATTACAGGGGTATGGCTACACCTTC	CASSLLQGYGYTF
TRBV6-6	.	.	TRBJ1-5	TGTGCCAGCAGTTACGTGGCGGAAAGCAATCAGCCCCAGCATTTT	CASSYVAESNQPQHF
TRBV20-1	.	TRBD2	TRBJ2-1	TGCAGTGCTAGATTTACTAGCGGGGGTATTGAGCAGTTCTTC	CSARFTSGGIEQFF
TRBV5-1	.	TRBD2	TRBJ2-1	TGCGCCAGCAGCTCTACCATAGCGGGGACCTCCTACAATGAGCAGTTCTTC	CASSSTIAGTSYNEQFF
TRBV5-4	.	.	TRBJ1-2	TGTGCCAGCCACAGGGATATCTATGGCTACACCTTC	CASHRDIYGYTF
TRBV7-2	few	TRBD1	TRBJ2-7	TGTGCCAGCAGCCGCGACAGGGCCTCCTACGAGCAGTACTTC	CASSRDRASYEQYF
TRBV19	.	.	TRBJ1-5	TGTGCCAGTAGCCTCATGGGCCAGGGAGGACAGCCCCAGCATTTT	CASSLMGQGGQPQHF
TRBV7-2	many	TRBD1	TRBJ1-2	TGTGCCAGCAGCCCAGGCCGGGACAGGGTCTTCGGCTACACCTTC	CASSPGRDRVFGYTF
TRBV7-2	once	.	TRBJ2-4	TGTGCCAGAAGCGGGGGGACAGGGAAAAACATTCAGTACTTC	CARSGGTGKNIQYF
TRBV7-2	few	.	TRBJ1-2	TGTGCCAGCAGCCCCAGGGTGGCCTATGGCTACACCTTC	CASSPRVAYGYTF
TRBV5-1	few	.	TRBJ1-2	TGCGCCAGCAGCTTGGCCAGAGGGGTGGACTATGGCTACACCTTC	CASSLARGVDYGYTF
TRBV6-6	few	.	TRBJ1-3	TGTGCCAGCAGTTCAGTGCTTGCGGGAGGAAACACCATATATTTT	CASSSVLAGGNTIYF
TRBV5-5	few	.	TRBJ2-3	TGTGCCAGCAGCTTGGAGGGGCGGTTCAGCACAGATACGCAGTATTTT	CASSLEGRFSTDTQYF
TRBV6-5	few	.	TRBJ1-2	TGTGCCAGCAGTTACACGGGACTTCCGTATGGCTACACCTTC	CASSYTGLPYGYTF
TRBV6-2/TRBV6-3	many	TRBD2	TRBJ2-3	TGTGCCAGCAGTTCACAGCGGGGGGCCCCAGATACGCAGTATTTT	CASSSQRGAPDTQYF
TRBV18	.	.	TRBJ2-1	TGTGCCAGCTCACCAGAGGCTGCAGGGGGGTCTTACAATGAGCAGTTCTTC	CASSPEAAGGSYNEQFF
TRBV28	few	.	TRBJ1-5	TGTGCCAGCAGCCGCTACCGGGGCGATCAGCCCCAGCATTTT	CASSRYRGDQPQHF
TRBV24-1	few	TRBD1	TRBJ2-1	TGTGCCACCAGTGTCACAGGGGGAGGCGATGAGCAGTTCTTC	CATSVTGGGDEQFF
TRBV5-1	few	TRBD2	TRBJ2-1	TGCGCCAGCAGCTTGGCCGGGAGCGGGGGGATGTATAATGAGCAGTTCTTC	CASSLAGSGGMYNEQFF
TRBV7-2	.	TRBD1	TRBJ1-1	TGTGCCAGCAGCTCCGGGACAGGGCCCACTGAAGCTTTCTTT	CASSSGTGPTEAFF
TRBV7-2	few	.	TRBJ1-6	TGTGCCAGCAGCGTTAAAAGCTCCTATAATTCACCCCTCCACTTT	CASSVKSSYNSPLHF
TRBV6-2/TRBV6-3	.	.	TRBJ1-2	TGTGCCAGCACCCACCCCACGTTCTATGGCTACACCTTC	CASTHPTFYGYTF
TRBV20-1	many	.	TRBJ2-7	TGCAGTGCGATCCGCCCGGCCACAGACTACGAGCAGTACTTC	CSAIRPATDYEQYF
TRBV6-5	few	.	TRBJ2-1	TGTGCCAGCATCTCCCTCGGGTCTAATGAGCAGTTCTTC	CASISLGSNEQFF
TRBV7-9	.	TRBD2	TRBJ2-1	TGTGCCAGCAGCTTTAGCGGGGGGGCCTTGAATGAGCAGTTCTTC	CASSFSGGALNEQFF
TRBV18	few	.	TRBJ1-1	TGTGCCAGCTCACCAGGGCGGGTCCCTGAAGCTTTCTTT	CASSPGRVPEAFF
TRBV10-3	few	.	TRBJ1-1	TGTGCCATCAGTGAGGGGGGCATGAACACTGAAGCTTTCTTT	CAISEGGMNTEAFF
TRBV5-1	.	.	TRBJ1-1	TGCGCCAGCAGCTTAGAAGAGAGCCAAGCTGAAGCTTTCTTT	CASSLEESQAEAFF
TRBV7-6	few	TRBD2	TRBJ2-3	TGTGCCAGCAGCCCGAGGACTAGCGGGGGCCTCACCGGCACAGATACGCAGTATTTT	CASSPRTSGGLTGTDTQYF
TRBV6-2/TRBV6-3	.	TRBD1	TRBJ2-1	TGTGCCAGCAGTGGATTCGGGACAGGGGACTACAATGAGCAGTTCTTC	CASSGFGTGDYNEQFF
TRBV7-8	.	.	TRBJ2-5	TGTGCCAGCAGCAACAAACTCCGGGAACCAACAGGGAGGGAGACCCAGTACTTC	CASSNKLREPTGRETQYF
TRBV6-5	few	TRBD1	TRBJ2-5	TGTGCCAGCAGTCTCCGGGACAGGGGCATGAAGACCCAGTACTTC	CASSLRDRGMKTQYF
TRBV7-2	few	TRBD1	TRBJ2-7	TGTGCCAGCAGCCTACTTTGGGGACAGGGGTCCTACGAGCAGTACTTC	CASSLLWGQGSYEQYF
TRBV15	.	TRBD2	TRBJ2-3	TGTGCCACCAGCAGAGCGGGGGGGACCAAACATTTT	CATSRAGGTKHF
TRBV19	.	.	TRBJ1-1	TGTGCCAGTTCCCCGAAGACAGGGAACACTGAAGCTTTCTTT	CASSPKTGNTEAFF
TRBV5-6	few	.	TRBJ1-1	TGTGCCAGCAGCTTGAAGGGGATCCCTGAAGCTTTCTTT	CASSLKGIPEAFF
TRBV7-9	few	.	TRBJ2-1	TGTGCCAGCAGCTTTGTAGGAGACAATGAGCAGTTCTTC	CASSFVGDNEQFF
TRBV10-3	few	TRBD1	TRBJ2-5	TGTGCCATCAGTAAGGACAGGTCCCAAGAGACCCAGTACTTC	CAISKDRSQETQYF
TRBV29-1	.	.	TRBJ2-1	TGCAGCGTTGAGATACGGAATGAGCAGTTCTTC	CSVEIRNEQFF
TRBV7-8	few	.	TRBJ2-7	TGTGCCAGCAGCCCGGAACAGGGTTACGAGCAGTACTTC	CASSPEQGYEQYF
TRBV12-3/TRBV12-4	.	.	TRBJ2-2	TGTGCCAGCACAGGGGTCACCCTGAACACCGGGGAGCTGTTTTTT	CASTGVTLNTGELFF
TRBV20-1	.	TRBD1	TRBJ2-1	TGCAGTGCTAGAGGGGGACAGGGGTTCTACAATGAGCAGTTCTTC	CSARGGQGFYNEQFF
TRBV6-1	.	.	TRBJ1-1	TGTGCCAGCAGTGAAGTGGGGGCGCGTAGTGAAGCTTTCTTT	CASSEVGARSEAFF